This T cell receptor (beta chain) is drawn from a study of CD8 T cells in ankylosing spondylitis. About this clonotype: What it binds is unknown.

MiXCR was run by TCRdb on the 5' RACE reads, yielding one entry per CDR3 protein. This sample has approximately 220,000 distinct CDR3 sequences, with 15% to 20% found just once. Study-wide results and caveats: Ankylosing spondylitis blood appeared to be characterized by a TCR beta motif of about eight highly homologous variants.

Germline assignment: CDR1 SGHDT and CDR2 YYEEEE. The junction had 16 bases not matched to a gene; V was cut back by 3 bases and J by 0 bases. CDR3 length equals 19 residues. This receptor was identified in a male donor with ankylosing spondylitis. The V gene is TRBV5-6, the J gene TRBJ1-2, with 8 bases identical to TRBD1. What was sequenced was blood, either unsorted or a sorted T cell fraction (not recorded which). CDR3 sequence reads: CASSSKDRADFLANYGYTF. CDR3 bases: TGTGCCAGCAGCTCCAAGGACAGGGCCGACTTTTTAGCTAACTATGGCTACACCTTC.